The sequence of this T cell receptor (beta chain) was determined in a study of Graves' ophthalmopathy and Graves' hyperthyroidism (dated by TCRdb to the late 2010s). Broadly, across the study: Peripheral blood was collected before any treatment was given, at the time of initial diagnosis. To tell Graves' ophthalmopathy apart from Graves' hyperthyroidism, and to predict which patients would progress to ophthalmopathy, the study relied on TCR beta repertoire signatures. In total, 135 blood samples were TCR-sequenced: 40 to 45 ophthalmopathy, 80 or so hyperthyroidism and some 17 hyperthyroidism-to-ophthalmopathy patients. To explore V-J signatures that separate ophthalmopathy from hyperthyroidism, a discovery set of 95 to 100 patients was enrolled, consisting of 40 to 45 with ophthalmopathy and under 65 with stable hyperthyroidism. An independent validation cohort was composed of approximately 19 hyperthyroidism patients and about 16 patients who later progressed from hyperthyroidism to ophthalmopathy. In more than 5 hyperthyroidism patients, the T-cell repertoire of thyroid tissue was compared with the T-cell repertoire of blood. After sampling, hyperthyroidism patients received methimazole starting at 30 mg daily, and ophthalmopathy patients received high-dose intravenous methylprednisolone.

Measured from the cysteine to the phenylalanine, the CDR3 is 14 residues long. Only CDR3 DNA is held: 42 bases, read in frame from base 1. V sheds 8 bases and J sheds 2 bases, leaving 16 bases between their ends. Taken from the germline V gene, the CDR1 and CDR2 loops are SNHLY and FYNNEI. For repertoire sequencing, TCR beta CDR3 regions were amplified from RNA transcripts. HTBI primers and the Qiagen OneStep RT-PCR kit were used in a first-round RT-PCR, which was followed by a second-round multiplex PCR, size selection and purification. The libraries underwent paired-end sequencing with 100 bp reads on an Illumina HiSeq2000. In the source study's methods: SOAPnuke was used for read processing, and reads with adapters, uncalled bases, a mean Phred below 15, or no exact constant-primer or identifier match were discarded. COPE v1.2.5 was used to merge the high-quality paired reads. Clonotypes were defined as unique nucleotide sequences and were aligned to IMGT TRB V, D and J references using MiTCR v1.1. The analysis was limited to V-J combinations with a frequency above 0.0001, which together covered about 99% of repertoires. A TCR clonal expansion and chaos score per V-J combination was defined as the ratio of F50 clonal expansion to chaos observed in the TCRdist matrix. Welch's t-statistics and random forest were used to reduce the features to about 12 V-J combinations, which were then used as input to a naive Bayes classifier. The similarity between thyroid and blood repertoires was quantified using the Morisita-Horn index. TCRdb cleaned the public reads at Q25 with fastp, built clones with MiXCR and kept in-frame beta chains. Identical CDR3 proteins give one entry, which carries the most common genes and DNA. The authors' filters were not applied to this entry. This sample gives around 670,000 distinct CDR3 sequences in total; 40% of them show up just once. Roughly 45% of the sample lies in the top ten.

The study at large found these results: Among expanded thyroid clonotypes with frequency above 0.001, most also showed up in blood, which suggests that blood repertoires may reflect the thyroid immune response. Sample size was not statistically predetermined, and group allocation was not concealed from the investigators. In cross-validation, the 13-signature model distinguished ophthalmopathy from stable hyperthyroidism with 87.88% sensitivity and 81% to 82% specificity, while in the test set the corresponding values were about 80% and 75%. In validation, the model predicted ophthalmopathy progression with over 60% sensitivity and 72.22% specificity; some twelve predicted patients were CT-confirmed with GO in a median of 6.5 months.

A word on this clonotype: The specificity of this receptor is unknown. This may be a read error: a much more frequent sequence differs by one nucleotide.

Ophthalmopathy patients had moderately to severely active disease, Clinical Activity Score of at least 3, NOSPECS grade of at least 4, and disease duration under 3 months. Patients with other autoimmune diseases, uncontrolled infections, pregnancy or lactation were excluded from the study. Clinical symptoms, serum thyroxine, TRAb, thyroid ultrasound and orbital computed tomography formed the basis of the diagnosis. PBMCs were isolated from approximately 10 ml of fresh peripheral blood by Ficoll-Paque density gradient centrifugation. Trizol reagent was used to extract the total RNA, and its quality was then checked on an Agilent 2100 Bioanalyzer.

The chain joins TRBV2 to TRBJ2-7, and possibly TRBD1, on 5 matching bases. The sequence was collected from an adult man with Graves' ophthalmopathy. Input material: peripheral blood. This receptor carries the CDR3 CASHGQGRTYEQYF. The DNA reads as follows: TGTGCCAGCCATGGACAAGGCAGAACCTACGAGCAGTACTTC.